A single T cell receptor (beta chain) is shown here with its context. These data are taken from a study of blood T cell repertoires in COVID-19. Per the original data handling: How many nucleated cells were present was estimated from reference gene primer amplification. Some clones are missing from TCRdb's copy, which holds only in-frame ones; the method was immunoSEQ multiplex PCR. The DNA was the basis for D and trimming; V, J and clone size are from that table. Here the sample spans hundreds of thousands of clones, 86% being singletons. V lost 2 bases, J lost 4 bases, and 6 bases stayed unmatched. Germline assignment: CDR1 LNHDA and CDR2 SQIVND (reference sequence). The CDR3 length is 16 residues.

V and J are TRBV19 and TRBJ2-2; 8 bases align to TRBD2. Material: peripheral blood. This clonotype was sampled from a woman aged 55-69 years who had recovered from COVID-19. The CDR3 protein is CASSITGGPATGELFF. CDR3 bases: TGTGCCAGTAGTATAACGGGGGGGCCTGCCACCGGGGAGCTGTTTTTT.